A single sample is the source of the 21 T cell receptor beta chains below, sequenced in a study of beta chain features in type 1 diabetes. Expressed TCRB transcripts were sequenced after all isolated RNA was converted to cDNA. Produced via immunoSEQ multiplex PCR; TCRdb's table is partial and in-frame only. The sample contains 450,000 to 600,000 clones, 25% to 35% of which appear only once. The specimen was naive CD4+ T cells from blood. The receptors here all came from a man between 18 and 29 years old in good health.

This clone was observed a few times. The V call is TRBV7-2, the J call TRBJ2-6; D not resolved. Trimming cost V 2 bases and J 0 bases, with 11 bases left between them. CDR1 is SGHTA, CDR2 FQGNSA, per germline. This CDR3 contains 17 residues. The CDR3, as DNA: TGTGCCAGCAGCTTACTAGGACCCAGCTCTGGGGCCAACGTCCTGACTTTC. Its translation: CASSLLGPSSGANVLTF. The complete variable domain, with remaining parts taken from reference TRBV7-2 and TRBJ2-6, reads GAGVSQSPSNKVTEKGKDVELRCDPISGHTALYWYRQSLGQGLEFLIYFQGNSAPDKSGLPSDRFSAERTGGSVSTLTIQRTQQEDSAVYLCASSLLGPSSGANVLTFGAGSRLTVL.

This clone has a handful of counts. The rearrangement uses TRBV30 and TRBJ2-7, with 9 bases that match TRBD1. This CDR3 contains 16 residues. CDR1 GTSNPN and CDR2 SVGIG come from the germline V gene (reference sequence). The V and J ends lost 2 bases and 5 bases, in that order; junction bases with no gene match: 13. The CDR3 DNA is TGTGCCTGGAGTCACAGAGGGGGACAGGGAGGGCACGAGCAGTACTTC. Translated: CAWSHRGGQGGHEQYF.

This clone showed up just a few times. The V call is TRBV7-3, the J call TRBJ2-1, with 12 nucleotides matching TRBD2. V shed 6 bases, J shed 6 bases, and the junction held 12 bases outside the gene matches. CDR3 length: 17 amino acids. CDR1 SGHTA and CDR2 FQGTGA come from the germline V gene. CDR3 protein: CASSQEVSLAGGNEQFF. In DNA form, the CDR3 reads TGTGCCAGCAGTCAAGAAGTGTCACTAGCGGGAGGCAATGAGCAGTTCTTC.

The chain recombines TRBV29-1 with TRBJ2-5; 12 bases align to TRBD2. Germline CDR1 and CDR2: SQVTM and ANQGSEA. The CDR3 is 15 residues long. The V segment lost 6 bases and the J segment 5 bases; nucleotides outside the gene matches: 10. The CDR3 DNA sequence: TGCAGCGTCAAAAGACTAGCGGGAGTCACGGAGACCCAGTACTTC. Protein product: CSVKRLAGVTETQYF.

The table lists this clone with a few counts. The V gene is TRBV6-1, the J gene TRBJ2-6, with D maybe TRBD2 (5 bases). The CDR3 is 16 amino acids. The V gene lost 4 bases and the J gene lost 0 bases, with 10 bases spanning the gap. The germline CDR1 and CDR2 sequences are MNHNS and SASEGT. The CDR3 coding sequence is TGTGCCAGCAGTGCCCGTGGAGGCTCTGGGGCCAACGTCCTGACTTTC. Residues: CASSARGGSGANVLTF.

This clone was seen a few times. The genes are TRBV11-2 and TRBJ2-5, with 7 positions matching TRBD1. This CDR3 has 14 residues. V trimming: 4 bases; J trimming: 5 bases; junction bases outside the gene matches: 7. The germline CDR1 and CDR2 sequences are SGHAT and FQNNGV. Here the CDR3 DNA reads TGTGCCAGCAGCTCCAGACAGGGACAGGAGACCCAGTACTTC. This encodes CASSSRQGQETQYF.

The V gene is TRBV28, the J gene TRBJ2-4, with no clear D. V shed 6 bases and J shed 0 bases, with 15 bases lying between them. The germline gives CDR1 MDHEN, CDR2 SYDVKM. The CDR3 covers 16 residues. The CDR3 DNA follows: TGTGCCAGCAGCCGACTTGCAGCCACAGCCAAAAACATTCAGTACTTC. It codes for CASSRLAATAKNIQYF. Full variable domain (missing parts from reference TRBV28 and TRBJ2-4): DVKVTQSSRYLVKRTGEKVFLECVQDMDHENMFWYRQDPGLGLRLIYFSYDVKMKEKGDIPEGYSVSREKKERFSLILESASTNQTSMYLCASSRLAATAKNIQYFGAGTRLSVL.

The gene calls are TRBV25-1 and TRBJ2-7; D may be TRBD2 (5 bases). Looked up from germline, CDR1 is MGHDK and CDR2 is SYGVNS. Trimming stripped 0 bases from V and 3 bases from J, with 12 bases between. The CDR3 has 15 amino acids. Here the CDR3 DNA reads TGTGCCAGCAGTGAATATTCGGGGAGCTTCTACGAGCAGTACTTC. Protein product: CASSEYSGSFYEQYF.

V and J are TRBV12-5 and TRBJ2-2; TRBD2 matches at 11 bases. In germline, CDR1 is LGHNT, CDR2 FRNRAP. The ends lost 3 bases at V and 2 bases at J; junction bases unmatched: 5. The CDR3 covers 17 residues. Here the CDR3 reads CASGFTSGSVNTGELFF. The CDR3 region has the DNA TGTGCTAGTGGTTTCACTAGCGGGAGCGTTAACACCGGGGAGCTGTTTTTT.

This rearrangement joins TRBV2 to TRBJ2-1; D call uncertain. CDR3 length: 11 amino acids. V was clipped by 6 bases and J by 10 bases, with 10 bases between them. Germline V lookup: CDR1 SNHLY, CDR2 FYNNEI. The DNA for the CDR3 is TGTGCCAGCAGGCAACCCGGGGAGCAGTTCTTC. Translating it yields CASRQPGEQFF. The variable domain in full, completed from reference TRBV2 and TRBJ2-1, reads EPEVTQTPSHQVTQMGQEVILRCVPISNHLYFYWYRQILGQKVEFLVSFYNNEISEKSEIFDDQFSVERPDGSNFTLKIRSTKLEDSAMYFCASRQPGEQFFGPGTRLTVL.

This chain links TRBV6-6 with TRBJ2-7, with D hard to call. Trimming shortened V by 8 bases and J by 6 bases, and 2 bases separated the two germline ends. Germline CDR1 MNHNY, CDR2 SVGAGI (reference sequence). The CDR3 covers 8 residues. The chain's CDR3 is CASGEQYF. CDR3 DNA sequence: TGTGCCAGCGGCGAGCAGTACTTC.

J is TRBJ2-7 and V is TRBV9, with D perhaps TRBD2 (6 bases). This CDR3 region has 14 residues. V was shortened by 0 bases and J by 6 bases, with 13 bases between the two germline ends. CDR1 and CDR2 (germline): SGDLS, YYNGEE. The CDR3 DNA follows: TGTGCCAGCAGCGTAGCGGGTAGCGGAGCCGAGCAGTACTTC. It specifies CASSVAGSGAEQYF.

This clone occurred a few times. The V call is TRBV30, the J call TRBJ2-4; TRBD1 agrees at 7 bases. The CDR3 loop spans 13 amino acids. V lost 2 bases and J lost 6; bases outside the gene matches: 4. Germline V CDR1 and CDR2: GTSNPN, SVGIG (reference sequence). The CDR3 coding sequence is TGTGCCTGGAGTCGACAGGGAATAAACATTCAGTACTTC. The encoded protein is CAWSRQGINIQYF.

This rearrangement joins TRBV7-9 to TRBJ2-7, with 9 bases lining up with TRBD1. The V gene's germline CDR1 is SEHNR and CDR2 FQNEAQ (reference sequence). The CDR3 has 16 amino acids. The ends lost 4 bases at V and 2 bases at J; junction bases unmatched: 9. CDR3 coding DNA: TGTGCCAGCAGCTCCAGGGGGACAGGGAACCCCTACGAGCAGTACTTC. It specifies CASSSRGTGNPYEQYF.

This clone was observed a few times. The chain is built from TRBV5-4 and TRBJ2-7, with 7 bases aligning to TRBD2. Germline CDR1 SGHNT, CDR2 YYREEE (reference sequence). V lost 10 bases to trimming and J lost 2 bases; unmatched junction nucleotides: 12. This CDR3 comprises 14 residues. CDR3 DNA sequence: TGTGCCGTAGGAGGCGGGAGAGGAACCTACGAGCAGTACTTC. This sequence encodes CAVGGGRGTYEQYF.

This chain links TRBV30 with TRBJ1-2; 8 bases line up with TRBD1. The junction had 7 bases not matched to a gene; V was cut back by 2 bases and J by 8 bases. The germline gives CDR1 GTSNPN, CDR2 SVGIG (reference sequence). This CDR3 spans 13 amino acids. This chain's CDR3 is CAWSTGGSKGYTF. CDR3 in DNA: TGTGCCTGGAGTACAGGGGGTTCGAAAGGCTACACCTTC.

This clone occurred a few times. The chain combines TRBV18 with TRBJ2-3, with unresolved D. Per the germline V gene, CDR1 is KGHSH and CDR2 is LQKENI. Trimming pared 2 bases from V and 5 bases from J, leaving 5 bases between. CDR3 size: 12 residues. The CDR3: CASSPGIDTQYF. The CDR3 DNA sequence: TGTGCCAGCTCACCAGGTATAGATACGCAGTATTTT.

This clone was found a few times. The chain carries TRBV7-8 and TRBJ2-2; D uncertain. Germline V gives CDR1 SGHVS, CDR2 FQNEAQ. The CDR3 extends over 16 amino acids. V lost 1 base and J lost 1, with 10 bases in between. This CDR3 reads CASSLGSAVNTGELFF. CDR3 DNA: TGTGCCAGCAGCTTAGGATCGGCAGTGAACACCGGGGAGCTGTTTTTT.

This clone has just a few counts. The gene calls are TRBV29-1 and TRBJ2-7; perhaps TRBD1 as D (6 bases). Germline lookup yields CDR1 SQVTM and CDR2 ANQGSEA. V shed 4 bases and J shed 5 bases, with 9 bases lying between them. The CDR3 covers 11 residues. The CDR3 here is CSVAAGDEQYF. For the CDR3, the DNA is TGCAGCGTTGCGGCAGGGGACGAGCAGTACTTC.

The sample holds a few counts of this clone. The chain carries TRBV28 and TRBJ2-1, with D uncertain. This CDR3 comprises 12 residues. Trimming shortened V by 2 bases and J by 8 bases, and 7 bases separated the two germline ends. Germline V gives CDR1 MDHEN, CDR2 SYDVKM. CDR3 in amino acids: CASSLLGDEQFF. DNA for the CDR3: TGTGCCAGCAGTTTACTGGGCGATGAGCAGTTCTTC.

The chain employs TRBV2 and TRBJ2-1, with D hard to call. V was clipped by 6 bases and J by 8 bases, with 14 bases between them. This CDR3 has 13 residues. CDR1 is SNHLY, CDR2 FYNNEI, per germline. The CDR3: CASRPRLGYEQFF. The CDR3 DNA follows: TGTGCCAGCAGGCCCAGGCTGGGGTATGAGCAGTTCTTC.